This T cell receptor (beta chain) was captured by sequencing in a study of PD-1 blockade in mismatch repair-deficient tumors. Looking at the study overall: Patients had eleven to twelve mismatch repair-deficient cancer types and were previously treated and progressing.

V trimming: 5 bases; J trimming: 9 bases; junction bases outside the gene matches: 11. The CDR3 runs 15 residues. Germline-derived CDR1 and CDR2 are LNHNV and YYDKDF (reference sequence). Using immunoSEQ multiplex PCR, the repertoire was profiled, and TCRdb retains in-frame clones only, with some absent. Of tens of thousands of clones in the sample, over 75% are singletons; the top ten hold around 2.7%. The genes are TRBV15 and TRBJ1-5; TRBD1 aligns across 9 bases. The sample in question was peripheral blood, obtained 12 weeks after starting pembrolizumab. This sequence was found in an adult with mismatch repair-deficient cancer. CDR3 bases: TGTGCCACCAGCCCGATCGGACAGGGGTCGGGGCCCCAGCATTTT. Translated, it gives CATSPIGQGSGPQHF. Based on the CDR3 plus reference TRBV15 and TRBJ1-5, the full variable domain is DAMVIQNPRYQVTQFGKPVTLSCSQTLNHNVMYWYQQKSSQAPKLLFHYYDKDFNNEADTPDNFQSRRPNTSFCFLDIRSPGLGDTAMYLCATSPIGQGSGPQHFGDGTRLSIL.